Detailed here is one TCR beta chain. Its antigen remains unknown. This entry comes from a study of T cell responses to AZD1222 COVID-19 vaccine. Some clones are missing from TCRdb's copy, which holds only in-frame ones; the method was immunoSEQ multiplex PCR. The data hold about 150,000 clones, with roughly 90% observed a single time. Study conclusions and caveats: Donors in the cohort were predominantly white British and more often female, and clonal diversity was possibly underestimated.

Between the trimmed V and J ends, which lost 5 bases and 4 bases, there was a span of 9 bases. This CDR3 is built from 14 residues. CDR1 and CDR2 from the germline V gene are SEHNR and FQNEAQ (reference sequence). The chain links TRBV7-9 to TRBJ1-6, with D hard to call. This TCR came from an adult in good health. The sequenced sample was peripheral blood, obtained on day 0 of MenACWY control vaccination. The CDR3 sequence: CASSRTEYNSPLHF. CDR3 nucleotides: TGTGCCAGCAGCCGGACCGAATATAATTCACCCCTCCACTTT. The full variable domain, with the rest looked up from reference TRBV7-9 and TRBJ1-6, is DTGVSQNPRHKITKRGQNVTFRCDPISEHNRLYWYRQTLGQGPEFLTYFQNEAQLEKSRLLSDRFSAERPKGSFSTLEIQRTEQGDSAMYLCASSRTEYNSPLHFGNGTRLTVT.